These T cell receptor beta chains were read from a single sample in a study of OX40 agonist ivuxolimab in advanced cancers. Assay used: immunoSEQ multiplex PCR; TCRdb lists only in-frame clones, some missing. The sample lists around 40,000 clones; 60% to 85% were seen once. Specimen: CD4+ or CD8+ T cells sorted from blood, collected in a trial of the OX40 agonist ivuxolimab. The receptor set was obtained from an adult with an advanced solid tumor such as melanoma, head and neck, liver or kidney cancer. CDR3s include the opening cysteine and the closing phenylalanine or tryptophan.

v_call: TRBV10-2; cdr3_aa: CASSEVIKDGYTF
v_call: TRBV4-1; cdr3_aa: CASSQDLAGGFEAFF
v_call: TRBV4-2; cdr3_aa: CASSQGNTGELFF
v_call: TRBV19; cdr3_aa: CASSRDRSSYEQYF
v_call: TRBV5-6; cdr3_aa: CASSSGQLYNSPLHF
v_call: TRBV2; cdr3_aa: CASVRDRGYNSPLHF
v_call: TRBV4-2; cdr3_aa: CASSQRASSGNTIYF
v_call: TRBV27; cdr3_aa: CASSLSQVRTNTEAFF
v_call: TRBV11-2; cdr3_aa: CASSLVEGRLETQYF
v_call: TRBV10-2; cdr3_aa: CATATGANSPLHF
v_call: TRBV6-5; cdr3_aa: CASSRQQNQPQHF
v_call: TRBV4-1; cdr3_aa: CASSQDRVISNQPQHF
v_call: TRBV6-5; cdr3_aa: CAISEDRSEQYF
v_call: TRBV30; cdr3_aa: CAWRSSGSSAFF
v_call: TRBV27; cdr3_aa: CAIIPGGTEAFF
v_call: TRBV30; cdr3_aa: CAWSSKRGGLSGELFF
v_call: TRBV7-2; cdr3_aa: CASSPQHGETDTQYF
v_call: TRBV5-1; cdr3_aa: CASSFSMDYGYTF
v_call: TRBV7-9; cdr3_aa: CASTPGQGPTEAFF
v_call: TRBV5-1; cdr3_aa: CASSLAYNTGELFF
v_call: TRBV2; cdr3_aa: CASRYQGADTGELFF
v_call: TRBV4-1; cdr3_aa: CASSRGPGTAGEKLFF
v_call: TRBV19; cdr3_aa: CASSIDRANSPLHF
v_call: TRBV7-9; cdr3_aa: CASSLRFEQFF
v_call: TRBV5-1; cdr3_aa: CASSLSFQGDGNTIYF
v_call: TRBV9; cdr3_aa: CASNSEDRVTEAFF
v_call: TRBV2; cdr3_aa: CASIQKNTEAFF
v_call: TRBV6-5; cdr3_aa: CASSYSPTYEQYF
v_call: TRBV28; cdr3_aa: CASSSGASNQPQHF
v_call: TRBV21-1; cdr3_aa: CASSKIRGAAKNIQYF
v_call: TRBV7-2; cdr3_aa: CASSLATGVNSGNTIYF
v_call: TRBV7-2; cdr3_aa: CASSQAGMGIQYF
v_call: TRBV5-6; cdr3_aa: CASSFRGLDETQYF